This TCR beta chain was sequenced for a study of cytomegalovirus exposure and HLA in healthy donors. The CDR3 loop spans 17 amino acids. Per the germline V gene, CDR1 is SGHRS and CDR2 is YFSETQ. Trimming shortened V by 4 bases and J by 1 base, and 20 bases separated the two germline ends. Assay used: immunoSEQ multiplex PCR; TCRdb lists only in-frame clones, some missing. Here the sample spans roughly 220,000 clones, 80% to 95% being singletons. The chain uses TRBV5-1 and TRBJ1-1, with a possible D match to TRBD1 (6 bases). The receptor's source is a woman under 30 in good health and CMV-seronegative. The sample consisted of PBMCs. CDR3 in DNA: TGCGCCAGCAGCCTGAATCCGAGACAGGTACAGAACACTGAAGCTTTCTTT. It codes for CASSLNPRQVQNTEAFF. Looking up the rest from reference TRBV5-1 and TRBJ1-1 gives the full variable domain: KAGVTQTPRYLIKTRGQQVTLSCSPISGHRSVSWYQQTPGQGLQFLFEYFSETQRNKGNFPGRFSGRQFSNSRSEMNVSTLELGDSALYLCASSLNPRQVQNTEAFFGQGTRLTVV.